This T cell receptor (beta chain) derives from a study of shared clonotypes between healthy human individuals (TCRdb year 2020). Describing the broader study: The cohort comprised a couple of women and a few men aged 18 to 49 years. For each donor, CD4 naive and CD4 memory were each run on three plates, CD8 naive on two plates, and CD8 memory on one plate. Each donor's leukapheresis produced roughly between roughly 0.9 and 8.9 billion PBMCs. To estimate repertoire size and how much clonotypes are shared between individuals, the study performed deep sequencing of blood TCR repertoires from about five healthy adults. Libraries were prepared and TCR repertoires were sequenced by different laboratories using diverse techniques, in order to increase sequencing depth and limit assay-specific biases.

For this clone: Its target antigen remains unknown. No base quality information exists; no much larger clone differs at one position.

Trimming at the junction amounts to 2 bases on V and 0 bases on J, and the germline ends lie 13 bases apart. CDR1 and CDR2, per the germline V gene, are SNHLY and FYNNEI. Reading from cysteine to phenylalanine, the CDR3 counts 16 amino acids. The only DNA kept is the CDR3, 48 bases in frame from the first base. TCR CDR3 regions were amplified from genomic DNA by multiplex PCR using the deep immunoSEQ assay. For each cell subset, the extracted genomic DNA was distributed evenly across all wells of several immunoSEQ 96-well plates, and each plate served as one replicate. For sorted subsets, 200 to 250 ng of genomic DNA, equivalent to 25,000 to 30,000 T cell genomes, went into each replicate PCR. Purified libraries were measured with a Qubit 3.0 fluorometer, size-checked on a Bioanalyzer 2100, and measured again with the KAPA Library Quantification kit. Every immunoSEQ 96-well plate was sequenced on a dedicated single-read 150-cycle Illumina NextSeq 550 flow cell. Concerning the study's data processing: Because only junctional sequences without quality scores were contained in the immunoSEQ output, filtering matching that applied to full-length reads could not be performed. To assign V/J genes and CDR3, sequences were annotated using PyIR, a Python wrapper for IgBLAST v1.9, with IMGT germline references. Reads with weak V/J assignments (E-value above 1e-6), missing CDR3, stop codons, out-of-frame junctions, or ambiguous translated residues were removed. A V3J clonotype was defined by an identical inferred V gene, J gene, and CDR3 amino acid sequence. Percentage overlap between repertoires was calculated by dividing the number of shared unique clonotypes by the size of the smaller repertoire. Repertoire richness was assessed with RTK rarefaction, the Chao1 estimator, and Recon v2.1 estimates of unobserved clonotypes. For all TCRbeta clonotypes obtained by the gDNA method from several donors, generation probabilities were computed with OLGA. TCRdb mirrors the immuneACCESS table, restricted to in-frame sequences. Some clones are absent from its copies; in checked studies, under half trace to an unresolved V gene, and the reason for the others is unknown. That table supplies the V and J calls and clone size; D and trimming were determined from the DNA. The table for this sample lists millions of clones; roughly 94% of them were counted only once. Under 0.15% of the sample rests with the top ten.

The donors were healthy, HIV-negative adults with no recently reported acute infections or vaccinations. Only Caucasian adults living in Nashville, Tennessee, USA were represented among the donors. CD4+ T cells were enriched by magnetic negative selection, after which naive cells were positively selected on CD45RA and the negative fraction was taken as the memory subset. Blood was collected by leukapheresis, and PBMCs were isolated by Ficoll-Histopaque density gradient centrifugation and then cryopreserved in liquid nitrogen vapor phase. Purity and quantity of every magnetically sorted T cell population were checked by analytical flow cytometry. Genomic DNA was isolated from each sorted fraction and quantified by UV absorbance on a Nanodrop 2000c. Here is what the overall study found, with its caveats: Because the study included a small number of donors, the genetic and exposure-history diversity represented was limited. Compared with non-shared clonotypes, clonotypes shared by all four sorted-subset donors had higher generation probabilities. Even with the large sequencing depth, rarefaction of the sorted-subset datasets indicated that sequencing was incomplete. Sampling was restricted to blood, and TCR repertoires in tissue are likely to differ from TCR repertoires in blood. Based on pairwise subsampling, the degree of clonotype sharing among donors was expected to be affected by sequencing depth. When a few donors were compared, the shared fraction of clonotypes was roughly 5% for naive CD4, less than 4% for naive CD8, about 2.5% for memory CD4, and 0.35% to 0.4% for memory CD8. Larger estimated clonotype richness was generally found for naive subsets than for memory subsets.

Here the chain combines TRBV2 and TRBJ1-2, and perhaps TRBD1 as D gene, on 5 matching bases. Sample: naive CD4+ T cells sorted from blood. The cell subset or site label of this sample denotes: CD45RA+ positively selected. The source of this sequence is a man in his late teens or twenties in good health. The nucleotide sequence is TGTGCCAGCAGTGAAACCGGGACTGGAGCTAACTATGGCTACACCTTC. Its translation is CASSETGTGANYGYTF.